These 10 T cell receptor beta chains originate from one sample sequenced in a study of metastatic and nonmetastatic thyroid tumors. TCRdb re-analyzed the PCR reads through MiXCR. The repertoire holds 20,000 to 25,000 clones, with 20% to 25% as singletons. Thyroid surgery took place with no prior treatment in any patient. Sequences were obtained from adjacent normal tissue. The source is a female donor with papillary thyroid cancer or a benign thyroid nodule (not recorded which). Some clones in this sample may be carry-over from other donors' samples.

The sample holds many counts of this clone. Here the CDR3 reads CASSSTPGLAGARTGELFF. For the CDR3, the DNA is TGTGCCAGCAGTTCAACCCCGGGACTAGCGGGAGCCCGCACCGGGGAGCTGTTTTTT. The rearrangement joins TRBV6-2 or TRBV6-3 to TRBJ2-2, with 14 bases lining up with TRBD2. With V trimmed by 4 bases and J by 4 bases, 11 bases remained unmatched. CDR3 length: 19 amino acids. The V gene's germline CDR1 is MNHEY and CDR2 SVGEGT.

This clone appeared many times. The chain links TRBV29-1 to TRBJ2-7; 9 bases line up with TRBD2. V was clipped by 1 base and J by 3 bases; unmatched bases: 7. Germline lookup yields CDR1 SQVTM and CDR2 ANQGSEA. This CDR3 spans 15 amino acids. CDR3 residues: CSVEGGREGLYEQYF. The DNA of the CDR3 is TGCAGCGTTGAAGGGGGGCGGGAGGGCCTCTACGAGCAGTACTTC.

The chain uses TRBV10-3 and TRBJ1-2, with 9 bases that match TRBD1. CDR1 and CDR2 from the germline V gene are ENHRY and SYGVKD. V lost 6 bases and J lost 3; bases outside the gene matches: 8. The CDR3 length is 15 residues. DNA for the CDR3: TGTGCCATCAGGGGACAGGGAGCGATAGACTATGGCTACACCTTC. Its protein product is CAIRGQGAIDYGYTF.

This clone came up once. This chain connects TRBV11-3 to TRBJ2-1; TRBD1 aligns across 8 bases. V shed 7 bases, J shed 10 bases, and the junction held 9 bases outside the gene matches. The CDR3 spans 13 residues. Germline V gene lookup returns CDR1 SGHNT and CDR2 YENEEA. Written as DNA, the CDR3 is TGTGCCAGCATCTTTAGGACAGGGTGGGAGCAGTTCTTC. It translates to CASIFRTGWEQFF.

The chain carries TRBV7-2 and TRBJ2-7, with TRBD2 matching 8 bases. The V segment lost 2 bases and the J segment 6 bases; nucleotides outside the gene matches: 0. This CDR3 is built from 12 residues. Germline assignment: CDR1 SGHTA and CDR2 FQGNSA. The CDR3 nucleotides read TGTGCCAGCAGCTTACTAGCGGGCGAGCAGTACTTC. Translated: CASSLLAGEQYF.

Comments on this clone: A read error may produce the germline difference seen at one junction end. This chain uses TRBV19 with TRBJ2-7; D not resolved. The CDR3 loop spans 12 amino acids. Germline lookup yields CDR1 LNHDA and CDR2 SQIVND (reference sequence). In nucleotides, the CDR3 is TGTGCCAGTACGTACAGCTCCTACGAGCATTACTTC. It encodes CASTYSSYEHYF.

The chain has TRBV28 and TRBJ1-1; 8 positions match TRBD1. V shed 10 bases and J 1 base; nucleotides not matched to a gene: 5. Germline V gives CDR1 MDHEN, CDR2 SYDVKM. The CDR3 extends over 13 amino acids. The CDR3, as DNA: TGTGCCATGCGACAGGGGCGGAACACTGAAGCTTTCTTT. This codes for CAMRQGRNTEAFF.

This clone was detected a few times. The chain links TRBV28 to TRBJ1-1; TRBD1 is a possible D gene (5 bases). The CDR3 loop spans 13 amino acids. The germline V and J ends were trimmed by 6 bases and 5 bases, with 13 bases remaining between them. Looked up from germline, CDR1 is MDHEN and CDR2 is SYDVKM. CDR3 protein: CASRSDRLTEAFF. CDR3 bases: TGTGCCAGCAGGTCTGACAGATTAACTGAAGCTTTCTTT.

This clone was observed a handful of times. A much larger clonotype is one base distant, so this may be a read error. The same CDR3 can be traced to other DNA sequences in this sample. V and J are TRBV7-6 and TRBJ1-1, with D possibly being TRBD1 (6 bases). This CDR3 has 17 amino acids. Germline lookup yields CDR1 SGHVS and CDR2 FNYEAQ. The CDR3 region has the DNA TGTGCCAGCAGCTCCACTACGGGACACGAGATGAACACTGAAGCTTTCTTC. Its protein product is CASSSTTGHEMNTEAFF.

The chain recombines TRBV11-2 with TRBJ1-3, with TRBD1 matching 9 bases. V was pared by 4 bases and J by 2 bases, with 3 bases of the junction left unmatched. The CDR3 is made up of 15 amino acids. Germline values: CDR1 SGHAT, CDR2 FQNNGV. The CDR3 DNA is TGTGCCAGCAGCTCGCGGACAGGGGCTGGAAACACCATATATTTT. Amino acids: CASSSRTGAGNTIYF.